This T cell receptor beta chain appears in the sequencing data of a study of tumor-infiltrating lymphocytes in primary liver carcinoma. Study conclusions and caveats: Among top clones, only about 7.5-24% appeared in all five tumor regions. It was in tumors, not blood, that the top-250-clone fraction was significantly higher (p = 0.039).

The germline V gene encodes CDR1 MNHNY and CDR2 SVGAGI (reference sequence). The length of the CDR3 is 16 residues. Trimming left V 8 bases short and J 1 base short, with 18 bases between. Synthesis of TCR beta cDNA was carried out from 500 ng total RNA with a constant-region primer. Three-round nested multiplex PCR performed with slightly modified ARM-PCR produced the TCR beta libraries. The opening two PCR rounds, 10 cycles each, paired TRBV1-TRBV30 forward primers with a C-beta reverse primer. In TCRdb, the multiplex PCR reads were re-called with MiXCR into one record per CDR3 protein. The sample has roughly 78,000 distinct CDR3 sequences, about 70% seen once. Unsorted bulk tissue of roughly 18-32 mg yielded co-extracted RNA and DNA. Patients in the cohort were treatment-naive and living with chronic HBV infection. Details on this clonotype: What it recognizes is unknown.

The specimen sequenced was liver tumor tissue from sampling region 4. As to subset: tumor region T4, right-lateral pole. This chain uses TRBV6-6 with TRBJ1-5; the D is unclear. The source of this sequence is a woman aged 60-75 years with primary liver carcinoma and hepatitis B virus infection. The CDR3 reads CASCYGGGESNQPQHF. CDR3 in DNA: TGTGCCAGCTGCTATGGAGGTGGAGAGAGCAATCAGCCCCAGCATTTT.